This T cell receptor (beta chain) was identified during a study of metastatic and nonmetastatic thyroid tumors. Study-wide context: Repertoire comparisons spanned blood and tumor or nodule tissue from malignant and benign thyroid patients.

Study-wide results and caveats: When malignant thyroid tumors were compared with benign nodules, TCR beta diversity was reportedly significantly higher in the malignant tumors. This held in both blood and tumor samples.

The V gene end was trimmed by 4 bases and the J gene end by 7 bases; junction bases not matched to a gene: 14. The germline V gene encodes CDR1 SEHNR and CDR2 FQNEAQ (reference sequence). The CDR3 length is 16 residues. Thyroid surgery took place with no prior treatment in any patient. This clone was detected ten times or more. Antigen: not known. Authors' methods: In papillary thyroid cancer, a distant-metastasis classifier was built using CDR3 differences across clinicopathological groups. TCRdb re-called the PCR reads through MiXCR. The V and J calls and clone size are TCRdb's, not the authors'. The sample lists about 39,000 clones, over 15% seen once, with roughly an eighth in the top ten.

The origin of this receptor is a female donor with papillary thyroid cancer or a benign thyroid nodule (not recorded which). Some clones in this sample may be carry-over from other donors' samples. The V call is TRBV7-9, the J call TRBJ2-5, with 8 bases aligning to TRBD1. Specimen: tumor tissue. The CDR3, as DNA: TGTGCCAGCAGCTCGGACTGGGACAGGCCGCCTGGGACCCAGTACTTC. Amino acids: CASSSDWDRPPGTQYF.